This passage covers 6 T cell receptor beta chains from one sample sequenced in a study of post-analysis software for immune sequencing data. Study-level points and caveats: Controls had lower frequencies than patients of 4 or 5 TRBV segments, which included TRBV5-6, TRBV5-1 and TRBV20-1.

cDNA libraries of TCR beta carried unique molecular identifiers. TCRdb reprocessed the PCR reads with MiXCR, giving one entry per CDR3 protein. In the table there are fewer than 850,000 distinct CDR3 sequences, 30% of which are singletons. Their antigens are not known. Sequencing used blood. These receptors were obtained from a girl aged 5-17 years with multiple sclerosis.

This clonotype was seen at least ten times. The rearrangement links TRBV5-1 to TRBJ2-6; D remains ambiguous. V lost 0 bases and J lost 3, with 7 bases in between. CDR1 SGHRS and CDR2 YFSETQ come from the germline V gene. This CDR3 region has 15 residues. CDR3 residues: CASSLGIGGANVLTF. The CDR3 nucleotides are TGCGCCAGCAGCTTGGGCATTGGTGGGGCCAACGTCCTGACTTTC. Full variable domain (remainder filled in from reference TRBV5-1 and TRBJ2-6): KAGVTQTPRYLIKTRGQQVTLSCSPISGHRSVSWYQQTPGQGLQFLFEYFSETQRNKGNFPGRFSGRQFSNSRSEMNVSTLELGDSALYLCASSLGIGGANVLTFGAGSRLTVL.

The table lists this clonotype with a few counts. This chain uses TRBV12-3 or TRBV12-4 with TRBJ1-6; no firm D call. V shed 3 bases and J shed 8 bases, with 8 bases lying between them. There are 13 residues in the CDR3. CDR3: CASSLKIDSPLHF. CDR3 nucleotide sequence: TGTGCCAGCAGTTTGAAAATCGATTCACCCCTCCACTTT.

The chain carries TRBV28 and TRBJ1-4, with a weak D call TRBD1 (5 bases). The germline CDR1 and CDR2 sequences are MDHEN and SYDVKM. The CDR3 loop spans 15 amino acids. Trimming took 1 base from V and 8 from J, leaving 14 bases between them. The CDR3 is CASSLSARGREKLFF. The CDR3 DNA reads TGTGCCAGCAGTTTATCCGCAAGGGGACGAGAAAAACTGTTTTTT.

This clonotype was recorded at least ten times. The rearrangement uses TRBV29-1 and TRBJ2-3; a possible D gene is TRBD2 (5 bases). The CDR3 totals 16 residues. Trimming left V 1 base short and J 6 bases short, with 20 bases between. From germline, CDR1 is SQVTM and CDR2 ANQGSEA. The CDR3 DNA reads TGCAGCGTTGAAGTCGGCGGGCGGCTCATAAGGGATACGCAGTATTTT. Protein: CSVEVGGRLIRDTQYF.

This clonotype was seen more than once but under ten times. The CDR3 spells CASSQDLGRMNTEAFF. The CDR3 nucleotides read TGTGCCAGCAGCCAAGATCTCGGCAGGATGAACACTGAAGCTTTCTTT. The genes are TRBV14 and TRBJ1-1, with D unresolved. Trimming cost V 0 bases and J 0 bases, with 11 bases left between them. This CDR3 is 16 amino acids long. Looked up from germline, CDR1 is SGHDN and CDR2 is FVKESK.

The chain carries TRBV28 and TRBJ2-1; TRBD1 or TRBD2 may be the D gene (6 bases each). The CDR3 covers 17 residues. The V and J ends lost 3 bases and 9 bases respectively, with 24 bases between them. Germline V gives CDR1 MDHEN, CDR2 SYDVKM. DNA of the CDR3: TGTGCCAGCAGTTTCGGGGGCGGAGGGAGTGTCGTCGGTGAGCAGTTCTTC. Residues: CASSFGGGGSVVGEQFF.